The T cell receptor beta chain described here comes from a study of T-cell reconstitution after alpha-beta-depleted transplantation in children. The CDR3 totals 16 residues. In germline, CDR1 is SQVTM, CDR2 ANQGSEA. V lost 5 bases to trimming and J lost 0 bases; unmatched junction nucleotides: 9. Using unique molecular identifiers, the investigators prepared the TCRbeta library. TCRdb used MiXCR to reprocess the PCR reads, holding one entry per CDR3 protein. The sample consists of around 600,000 distinct CDR3 sequences, under 12% of them appearing once. This sequence originates from a human donor who donated a stem cell graft to a child with acute myeloid leukemia. The rearrangement links TRBV29-1 to TRBJ1-1; TRBD1 matches 10 bases. The material was PBMCs from the stem cell graft donor, obtained from the stem cell graft. The CDR3 DNA is TGCAGCGTTTCTAGGGACAGGGGCAATTTGAACACTGAAGCTTTCTTT. Amino acid sequence: CSVSRDRGNLNTEAFF. Full variable domain (outside the CDR3, taken from reference TRBV29-1 and TRBJ1-1): SAVISQKPSRDICQRGTSLTIQCQVDSQVTMMFWYRQQPGQSLTLIATANQGSEATYESGFVIDKFPISRPNLTFSTLTVSNMSPEDSSIYLCSVSRDRGNLNTEAFFGQGTRLTVV.